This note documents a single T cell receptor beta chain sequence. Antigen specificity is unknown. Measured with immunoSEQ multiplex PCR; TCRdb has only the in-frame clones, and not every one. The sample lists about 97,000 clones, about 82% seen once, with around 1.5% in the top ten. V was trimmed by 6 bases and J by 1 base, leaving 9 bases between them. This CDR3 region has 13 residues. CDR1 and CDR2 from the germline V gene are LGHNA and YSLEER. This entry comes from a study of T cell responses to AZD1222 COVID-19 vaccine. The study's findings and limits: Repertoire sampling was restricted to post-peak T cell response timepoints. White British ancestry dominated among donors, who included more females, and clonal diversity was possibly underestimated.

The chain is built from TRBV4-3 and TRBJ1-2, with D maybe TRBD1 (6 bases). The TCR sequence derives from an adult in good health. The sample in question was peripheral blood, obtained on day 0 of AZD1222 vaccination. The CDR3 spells CASRQDSNYGYTF. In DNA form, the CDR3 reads TGCGCCAGCAGACAGGACAGTAACTATGGCTACACCTTC.